Presented here are 19 T cell receptor beta chains from one specimen sequenced in a study of T cells in Graves' hyperthyroidism and ophthalmopathy. RNA transcripts gave rise to amplified TCR beta CDR3 regions. The HTBI primer set was used in a first-round RT-PCR of the TCR CDR3. Using its own MiXCR run on the multiplex PCR reads, TCRdb lists one record per CDR3 protein. The repertoire holds some 500,000 distinct CDR3 sequences, with 15% to 20% as singletons. Sequences were obtained from blood. Receptors originate from a woman in her 30s with Graves' ophthalmopathy.

This clonotype was seen at least ten times. The V and J genes are TRBV29-1 and TRBJ2-3; a weak D match, TRBD2 (5 bases). The germline V gene encodes CDR1 SQVTM and CDR2 ANQGSEA. The germline V and J ends were trimmed by 7 bases and 1 base, with 12 bases remaining between them. The CDR3 is made up of 13 amino acids. The CDR3 nucleotides are TGCAGCGCCCCGGGAATACGCACAGATACGCAGTATTTT. It codes for CSAPGIRTDTQYF.

The chain employs TRBV4-2 and TRBJ1-2, with D possibly matching TRBD1 (5 bases). Germline CDR1 is LGHNA and CDR2 is YNFKEQ. The length of the CDR3 is 15 residues. V was cut by 0 bases and J by 0 bases, with 8 bases left in between. The CDR3 nucleotides read TGTGCCAGCAGCCAAGACCAGGGTTCTAACTATGGCTACACCTTC. Protein product: CASSQDQGSNYGYTF.

V and J are TRBV11-2 and TRBJ2-1; D uncertain. V was trimmed by 0 bases and J by 7 bases, leaving 13 bases between them. Germline V lookup: CDR1 SGHAT, CDR2 FQNNGV. The CDR3 has 15 amino acids. The CDR3 here is CASSLDRTAGNEQFF. CDR3 sequence (DNA): TGTGCCAGCAGCTTAGACAGGACCGCCGGTAATGAGCAGTTCTTC.

This clonotype was recorded at least ten times. This chain connects TRBV20-1 to TRBJ2-7; 11 bases line up with TRBD2. The trim removed 5 bases at V and 5 bases at J, leaving 5 bases unmatched. Germline CDR1 reads DFQATT; CDR2 reads SNEGSKA (reference sequence). The length of the CDR3 is 13 residues. CDR3 amino acids: CSAVSGRGDEQYF. Here the CDR3 DNA reads TGCAGTGCTGTTAGCGGGAGGGGGGACGAGCAGTACTTC.

This clonotype was detected many times. The gene calls are TRBV20-1 and TRBJ1-2; the match to TRBD1 covers 9 bases. The germline V gene encodes CDR1 DFQATT and CDR2 SNEGSKA (reference sequence). Trimming removed 4 bases from V and 5 bases from J; junction bases left unmatched: 8. This CDR3 region has 14 residues. Here the CDR3 DNA reads TGCAGTGCTATAAGGGACAGGGATGGGTATGGCTACACCTTC. This gives the protein CSAIRDRDGYGYTF.

This clonotype has at least ten counts. The chain has TRBV27 and TRBJ1-4, with D possibly being TRBD1 (6 bases). With 0 bases removed from V and 8 bases from J, the gap between germline ends came to 19 bases. CDR3 length equals 17 residues. From germline, CDR1 is MNHEY and CDR2 SMNVEV (reference sequence). The CDR3 sequence is CASSLSGRTKGVEKLFF. The CDR3 coding sequence is TGTGCCAGCAGTTTATCGGGAAGAACCAAGGGGGTGGAAAAACTGTTTTTT.

The V call is TRBV28, the J call TRBJ1-1, with D possibly matching TRBD1 (6 bases). Trimming stripped 4 bases from V and 11 bases from J, with 14 bases between. This CDR3 comprises 12 residues. Looked up from germline, CDR1 is MDHEN and CDR2 is SYDVKM. DNA for the CDR3: TGTGCCAGCAGTTCGGGGGGGGCTCGGGCTTTCTTT. This translates into CASSSGGARAFF.

This sequence joins TRBV5-4 and TRBJ2-7; no clear D gene. V gave up 5 bases and J gave up 5 bases, with 17 bases separating them. Germline CDR1 reads SGHNT; CDR2 reads YYREEE (reference sequence). The CDR3 spans 14 residues. CDR3 sequence (DNA): TGTGCCAGCAGTATTTGGCCGAAGAACAACGAGCAGTACTTC. This sequence encodes CASSIWPKNNEQYF.

The rearrangement uses TRBV5-6 and TRBJ1-5; perhaps TRBD1 as D (5 bases). CDR3 length: 15 amino acids. CDR1 and CDR2 (germline): SGHDT, YYEEEE. Trimming removed 1 base at V and 6 bases at J, with 14 bases between. The CDR3 DNA reads TGTGCCAGCAGCTTGTCGTGGGGGTCGGGTCAGCCCCAGCATTTT. This gives the protein CASSLSWGSGQPQHF.

This clonotype was detected a few times. The chain recombines TRBV15 with TRBJ2-3; D is perhaps TRBD1 or TRBD2 (5 bases each). From germline, CDR1 is LNHNV and CDR2 YYDKDF (reference sequence). CDR3 length equals 15 residues. Trimming removed 1 base from V and 2 bases from J, with 10 bases in between. CDR3 sequence: CATSRGETVTDTQYF. In DNA form, the CDR3 reads TGTGCCACCAGCAGAGGGGAGACAGTCACAGATACGCAGTATTTT.

Many counts were recorded for this clonotype. The chain recombines TRBV20-1 with TRBJ2-3; 7 bases line up with TRBD2. The CDR3 length is 15 residues. Losses at the gene ends were 1 base for V and 4 bases for J; bases not matched to a gene: 8. Germline V gene lookup returns CDR1 DFQATT and CDR2 SNEGSKA (reference sequence). CDR3 residues: CSARGRGELADTQYF. DNA for the CDR3: TGCAGTGCTAGAGGTCGGGGGGAGTTAGCAGATACGCAGTATTTT.

The sample holds many counts of this clonotype. The chain is built from TRBV3-1 and TRBJ2-1; 10 positions match TRBD2. CDR1 is LGHDT and CDR2 is YNNKEL in the germline V gene (reference sequence). With 4 bases clipped from V and 4 bases from J, the junction kept 7 bases outside the gene matches. CDR3 size: 16 residues. CDR3 sequence: CASSPLAGAQYNEQFF. The CDR3 DNA reads TGTGCCAGCAGCCCCCTAGCGGGGGCCCAGTACAATGAGCAGTTCTTC.

This clonotype was detected many times. One end of the junction is discordant with germline, which a read error may explain. V and J are TRBV30 and TRBJ2-1; D is unresolved. The CDR3 is 12 residues long. Per the germline V gene, CDR1 is GTSNPN and CDR2 is SVGIG (reference sequence). The CDR3 nucleotides read TGTGCCTGGAGTGTATCCTCCAATGAGCAGTTCTTC. As protein: CAWSVSSNEQFF.

This clonotype was found many times. J is TRBJ2-7 and V is TRBV4-3; possible D gene TRBD1, 5 bases. Between the trimmed V and J ends, which lost 2 bases and 3 bases, there was a span of 14 bases. CDR1 LGHNA and CDR2 YSLEER come from the germline V gene. The CDR3 runs 15 residues. The CDR3 DNA reads as TGCGCCAGCAGCCAATCCGGGCAGGGAAACTACGAGCAGTACTTC. This sequence encodes CASSQSGQGNYEQYF.

There are many counts of this clonotype. V and J are TRBV12-3 or TRBV12-4 and TRBJ1-1, with TRBD1 identical over 8 bases. The V and J ends lost 5 bases and 5 bases, in that order; junction bases with no gene match: 7. This CDR3 has 14 residues. CDR3 in amino acids: CASSPRQGRTEAFF. The CDR3 nucleotides read TGTGCCAGCAGTCCCAGACAGGGGAGGACTGAAGCTTTCTTT.

As to this clonotype: The junction and the germline gene differ at one end; a read error may be behind it. The chain couples TRBV7-2 to TRBJ2-7; 9 nucleotides align to TRBD2. The germline V gene encodes CDR1 SGHTA and CDR2 FQGNSA. The CDR3 runs 18 residues. As DNA, the CDR3 is TGTGCCGGCAGCTTAGTATCGTCGTTAGCGGGAGAACTGAAAGAGCAGTACTTC. Its protein product is CAGSLVSSLAGELKEQYF.

This clonotype was recorded at least ten times. The rearrangement joins TRBV30 to TRBJ2-3, with a tentative D call TRBD1 (5 bases). V was shortened by 4 bases and J by 6 bases, with 20 bases between the two germline ends. The CDR3 loop spans 15 amino acids. From germline, CDR1 is GTSNPN and CDR2 SVGIG (reference sequence). CDR3 sequence reads: CAWTPLRDWTDTQYF. The CDR3, as DNA: TGTGCCTGGACTCCGCTCAGGGATTGGACGGATACGCAGTATTTT. The variable domain in full, with the rest retrieved from reference TRBV30 and TRBJ2-3, is SQTIHQWPATLVQPVGSPLSLECTVEGTSNPNLYWYRQAAGRGLQLLFYSVGIGQISSEVPQNLSASRPQDRQFILSSKKLLLSDSGFYLCAWTPLRDWTDTQYFGPGTRLTVL.

There are many counts of this clonotype. The rearrangement joins TRBV12-3 or TRBV12-4 to TRBJ2-5; TRBD2 matches 10 bases. The ends lost 8 bases at V and 5 bases at J; junction bases unmatched: 14. The CDR3 is made up of 16 amino acids. CDR3 protein: CASGSLLAGVSETQYF. The CDR3 region has the DNA TGTGCCAGCGGTTCCCTCCTAGCGGGAGTTTCGGAGACCCAGTACTTC.

In its sample, this clonotype was seen a few times. The chain has TRBV28 and TRBJ2-7; a possible D gene is TRBD2 (5 bases). Germline loops: CDR1 MDHEN, CDR2 SYDVKM. The CDR3 is made up of 13 amino acids. With 6 bases removed from V and 5 bases from J, the gap between germline ends came to 14 bases. The CDR3 reads CASSLPSGDEQYF. The CDR3, as DNA: TGTGCCAGCAGCCTACCTTCCGGGGACGAGCAGTACTTC.